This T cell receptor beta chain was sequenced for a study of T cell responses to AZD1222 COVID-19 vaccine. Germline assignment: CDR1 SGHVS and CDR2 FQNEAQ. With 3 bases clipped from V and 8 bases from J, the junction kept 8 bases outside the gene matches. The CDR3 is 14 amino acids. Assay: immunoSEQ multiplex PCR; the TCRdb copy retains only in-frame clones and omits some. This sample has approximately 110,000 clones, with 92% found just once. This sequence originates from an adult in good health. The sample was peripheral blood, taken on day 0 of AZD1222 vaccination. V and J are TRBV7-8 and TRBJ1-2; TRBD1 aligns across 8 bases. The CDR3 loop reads CASSLTPGTGGYTF. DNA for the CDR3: TGTGCCAGCAGCTTGACCCCCGGGACAGGCGGCTACACCTTC.